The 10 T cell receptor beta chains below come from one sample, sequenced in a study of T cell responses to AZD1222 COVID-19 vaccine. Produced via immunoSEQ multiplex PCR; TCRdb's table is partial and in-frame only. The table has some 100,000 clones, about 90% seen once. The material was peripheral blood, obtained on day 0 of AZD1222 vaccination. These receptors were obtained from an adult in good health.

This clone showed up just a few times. CDR3 in DNA: TGTGCCACCAGCAGGGACCTCGGGGGGGCGGGCGAGCAGTACTTC. Its protein product is CATSRDLGGAGEQYF. The chain combines TRBV15 with TRBJ2-7; 8 bases agree with TRBD2. CDR1 LNHNV and CDR2 YYDKDF come from the germline V gene (reference sequence). The CDR3 sequence is 15 residues long. Unmatched junction bases numbered 10, after V lost 3 bases and J lost 6 bases.

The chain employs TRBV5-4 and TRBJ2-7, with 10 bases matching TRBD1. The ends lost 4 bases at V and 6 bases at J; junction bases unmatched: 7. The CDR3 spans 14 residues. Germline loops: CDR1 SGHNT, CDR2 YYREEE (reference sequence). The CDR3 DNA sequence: TGTGCCAGCAGCACCCGGGACAGGGGAGGCGAGCAGTACTTC. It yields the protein CASSTRDRGGEQYF.

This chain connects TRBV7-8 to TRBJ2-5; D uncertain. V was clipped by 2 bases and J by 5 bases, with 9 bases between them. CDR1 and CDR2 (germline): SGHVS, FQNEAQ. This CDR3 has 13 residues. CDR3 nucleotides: TGTGCCAGCAGCTTAACGGCTCAGGAGACCCAGTACTTC. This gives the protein CASSLTAQETQYF.

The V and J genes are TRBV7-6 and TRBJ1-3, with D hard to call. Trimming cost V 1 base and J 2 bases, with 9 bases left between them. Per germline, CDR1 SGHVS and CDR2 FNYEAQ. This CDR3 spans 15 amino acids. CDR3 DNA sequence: TGTGCCAGCAGCTTAGAACAGCAAACTGGAAACACCATATATTTT. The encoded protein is CASSLEQQTGNTIYF.

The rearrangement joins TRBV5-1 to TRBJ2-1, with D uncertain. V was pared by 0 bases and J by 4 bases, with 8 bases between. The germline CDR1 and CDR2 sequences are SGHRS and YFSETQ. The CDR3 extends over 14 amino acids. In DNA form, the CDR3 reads TGCGCCAGCAGCTTGGAGGGTCTATACAATGAGCAGTTCTTC. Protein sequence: CASSLEGLYNEQFF. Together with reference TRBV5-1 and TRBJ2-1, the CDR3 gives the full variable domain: KAGVTQTPRYLIKTRGQQVTLSCSPISGHRSVSWYQQTPGQGLQFLFEYFSETQRNKGNFPGRFSGRQFSNSRSEMNVSTLELGDSALYLCASSLEGLYNEQFFGPGTRLTVL.

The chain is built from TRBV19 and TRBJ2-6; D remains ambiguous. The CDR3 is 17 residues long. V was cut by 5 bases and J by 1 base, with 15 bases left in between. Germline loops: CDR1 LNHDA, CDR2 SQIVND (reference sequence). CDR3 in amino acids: CASSALGGGSGANVLTF. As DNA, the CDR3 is TGTGCCAGTAGTGCATTGGGTGGTGGATCTGGGGCCAACGTCCTGACTTTC.

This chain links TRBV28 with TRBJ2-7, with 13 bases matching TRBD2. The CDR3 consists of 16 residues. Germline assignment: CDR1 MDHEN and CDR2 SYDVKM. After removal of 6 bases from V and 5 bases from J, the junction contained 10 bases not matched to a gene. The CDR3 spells CASSTPPGLAGHEQYF. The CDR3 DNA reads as TGTGCCAGCAGCACGCCCCCGGGACTAGCGGGACACGAGCAGTACTTC.

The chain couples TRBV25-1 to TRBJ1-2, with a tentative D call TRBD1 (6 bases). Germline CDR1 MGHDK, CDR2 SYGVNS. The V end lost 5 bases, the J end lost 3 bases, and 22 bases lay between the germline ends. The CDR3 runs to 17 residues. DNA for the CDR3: TGTGCCAGCAGTCATTCGGGGGGCGCGGGGTGGGACTATGGCTACACCTTC. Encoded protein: CASSHSGGAGWDYGYTF.

The CDR3 DNA reads TGCAGCGTTAGGGTTGAGATGAACACTGAAGCTTTCTTT. It yields the protein CSVRVEMNTEAFF. The chain combines TRBV29-1 with TRBJ1-1; D ambiguous. CDR1 and CDR2 (germline): SQVTM, ANQGSEA. V lost 5 bases, J lost 0 bases, and 10 bases lay in between. The CDR3 is made up of 13 amino acids.

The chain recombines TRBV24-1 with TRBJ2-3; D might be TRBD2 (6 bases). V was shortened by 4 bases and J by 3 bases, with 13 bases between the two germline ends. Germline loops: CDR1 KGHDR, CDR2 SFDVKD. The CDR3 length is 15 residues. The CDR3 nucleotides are TGTGCCACCAGTGAACCAAAAGGGACTACAGATACGCAGTATTTT. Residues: CATSEPKGTTDTQYF.